A single sample is the source of the 12 T cell receptor beta chains below, sequenced in a study of shared clonotypes between healthy human individuals. This table comes from immunoSEQ multiplex PCR, and its TCRdb copy is limited to in-frame clones, with some not included. The sample holds over 1.4 million clones; around 95% are singletons and the top ten take more than 0.9%. Sequencing input: naive CD4+ T cells sorted from blood. Subset in this sample: CD45RA+ positively selected. The source of these receptors is a man younger than 40 in good health.

This chain links TRBV28 with TRBJ2-7; no firm D call. This CDR3 has 12 amino acids. The V gene's germline CDR1 is MDHEN and CDR2 SYDVKM. V lost 4 bases and J lost 6, with 10 bases in between. DNA of the CDR3: TGTGCCAGCAGTTCGCGGTTGAGCGAGCAGTACTTC. Translated: CASSSRLSEQYF.

This chain joins TRBV7-3 and TRBJ2-4; tentatively, D is TRBD2 (6 bases). With 0 bases removed from V and 8 bases from J, the gap between germline ends came to 11 bases. This CDR3 contains 14 residues. Germline V gene data show CDR1 as SGHTA and CDR2 as FQGTGA. Here the CDR3 reads CASSLTVGEDIQYF. The CDR3 bases are TGTGCCAGCAGCTTAACGGTTGGGGAGGACATTCAGTACTTC.

Written as DNA, the CDR3 is TGTGCCAGCAGTGCAGCGGGAGGGAACCACGAGCAGTACTTC. It specifies CASSAAGGNHEQYF. This chain uses TRBV27 with TRBJ2-7; 10 positions agree with TRBD2. V lost 5 bases and J lost 5; bases outside the gene matches: 6. The CDR3 sequence is 14 residues long. CDR1 and CDR2 (germline): MNHEY, SMNVEV (reference sequence).

This clone showed up just once. The chain combines TRBV7-9 with TRBJ2-7; the match to TRBD2 covers 7 bases. CDR1 and CDR2 (germline): SEHNR, FQNEAQ (reference sequence). The CDR3 runs 15 residues. With V trimmed by 2 bases and J by 3 bases, 7 bases remained unmatched. CDR3 in DNA: TGTGCCAGCAGCTTACGGCCTAGCGGATACTACGAGCAGTACTTC. Its protein is CASSLRPSGYYEQYF. The full variable domain, in which reference TRBV7-9 and TRBJ2-7 provide the parts outside the CDR3, is DTGVSQNPRHKITKRGQNVTFRCDPISEHNRLYWYRQTLGQGPEFLTYFQNEAQLEKSRLLSDRFSAERPKGSFSTLEIQRTEQGDSAMYLCASSLRPSGYYEQYFGPGTRLTVT.

The V gene is TRBV7-2, the J gene TRBJ2-7; 8 bases agree with TRBD2. This CDR3 comprises 14 residues. V was pared by 3 bases and J by 5 bases, with 6 bases of the junction left unmatched. In germline, CDR1 is SGHTA, CDR2 FQGNSA. This CDR3 reads CASSFTGLVHEQYF. The CDR3 coding sequence is TGTGCCAGCAGCTTTACGGGACTAGTCCACGAGCAGTACTTC.

The rearrangement joins TRBV28 to TRBJ2-3; 10 nucleotides align to TRBD2. With V trimmed by 7 bases and J by 1 base, 11 bases remained unmatched. Germline V gene data show CDR1 as MDHEN and CDR2 as SYDVKM. The CDR3 has 17 amino acids. DNA for the CDR3: TGTGCCAGCAACGGGCTAGCGGGAGTGCGAGGCACAGATACGCAGTATTTT. Protein sequence: CASNGLAGVRGTDTQYF.

The chain carries TRBV19 and TRBJ2-3, with 10 bases identical to TRBD2. With V trimmed by 3 bases and J by 4 bases, 7 bases remained unmatched. Germline CDR1 reads LNHDA; CDR2 reads SQIVND (reference sequence). This CDR3 contains 16 residues. This chain's CDR3 is CASSITGLAGADTQYF. CDR3 in DNA: TGTGCCAGTAGTATTACAGGGCTAGCGGGAGCAGATACGCAGTATTTT.

The chain employs TRBV7-8 and TRBJ2-3; 9 positions match TRBD2. CDR3 length equals 16 residues. V was clipped by 5 bases and J by 4 bases; unmatched bases: 10. Germline V gives CDR1 SGHVS, CDR2 FQNEAQ. CDR3 bases: TGTGCCAGCAGCCCAAGCCGACTAGCGGAGCCAGATACGCAGTATTTT. This translates into CASSPSRLAEPDTQYF.

This clone was seen once. This sequence joins TRBV10-2 and TRBJ1-4; 11 bases agree with TRBD1. Germline CDR1 WSHSY, CDR2 SAAADI. This CDR3 has 13 residues. V shed 6 bases, J shed 8 bases, and the junction held 2 bases outside the gene matches. CDR3 sequence (DNA): TGCGCCAGCAGGGGGACAGGGGGAGAAAAACTGTTTTTT. Protein: CASRGTGGEKLFF.

This clone has only one observation. The V gene is TRBV11-3, the J gene TRBJ2-1, with unresolved D. This CDR3 spans 13 amino acids. V lost 2 bases, J lost 6 bases, and 8 bases lay in between. Germline CDR1 SGHNT, CDR2 YENEEA. Written as DNA, the CDR3 is TGTGCCAGCAGCTTACTAGTATCCAATGAGCAGTTCTTC. Its protein is CASSLLVSNEQFF.

This chain connects TRBV11-2 to TRBJ2-3; maybe TRBD1 (5 bases). This CDR3 has 12 residues. Germline CDR1 reads SGHAT; CDR2 reads FQNNGV. V lost 6 bases, J lost 6 bases, and 10 bases lay in between. For the CDR3, the DNA is TGTGCCAGCAGACCAAAGGGGGATACGCAGTATTTT. Protein product: CASRPKGDTQYF.

The V call is TRBV5-1, the J call TRBJ1-4, with 7 nucleotides matching TRBD1. V trimming: 4 bases; J trimming: 5 bases; junction bases outside the gene matches: 8. The CDR3 loop spans 15 amino acids. Germline values: CDR1 SGHRS, CDR2 YFSETQ. Here the CDR3 reads CASSPTTGKNEKLFF. CDR3 in DNA: TGCGCCAGCAGCCCTACGACAGGGAAGAATGAAAAACTGTTTTTT.